These T cell receptor beta chains were read from a single sample in a study of T cells in Graves' hyperthyroidism and ophthalmopathy. TCRdb reprocessed the multiplex PCR reads via MiXCR and lists one record per CDR3 protein. In the table there are under 400,000 distinct CDR3 sequences, 15% to 19% of which are singletons. Sequencing used blood. The receptors here all came from a woman in her late teens or twenties with Graves' hyperthyroidism that later progressed to Graves' ophthalmopathy. CDR3s include the opening cysteine and the closing phenylalanine or tryptophan. The order of the fields is clone size, D gene, CDR3 length, V gene, J gene, CDR3 protein, CDR3 DNA. The D gene is left open where the match is weak. Only part of the rows carry a size: once, few, many, or a class if the clone is expanded.

>-|-|17|TRBV4-1|TRBJ1-2
CASSHGLMSLGGGGYTF
TGCGCCAGCAGCCATGGTCTGATGAGTTTGGGGGGAGGTGGCTACACCTTC
>-|-|13|TRBV9|TRBJ2-7
CASSVGILGEQYF
TGTGCCAGCAGCGTAGGGATACTGGGAGAGCAGTACTTC
>-|TRBD2|18|TRBV15|TRBJ2-1
CATSRDRSGTRAYNEQFF
TGTGCCACCAGCAGAGATCGTTCCGGGACTAGGGCCTACAATGAGCAGTTCTTC
>many|-|19|TRBV12-3/TRBV12-4|TRBJ2-6
CASSFIPHRSWSGANVLTF
TGTGCCAGCAGTTTTATTCCTCACCGGTCTTGGTCTGGGGCCAACGTCCTGACTTTC
>few|-|12|TRBV15|TRBJ1-1
CATSRHRTEAFF
TGTGCCACCAGCAGGCACAGGACCGAAGCTTTCTTT
>-|TRBD2|15|TRBV20-1|TRBJ2-1
CSARDRGRLVDEQFF
TGCAGTGCTAGAGATCGCGGGAGGTTAGTCGATGAGCAGTTCTTC
>many|-|16|TRBV18|TRBJ2-2
CASSPKTTENTGELFF
TGTGCCAGCTCACCAAAGACGACAGAAAACACCGGGGAGCTGTTTTTT
>few|-|12|TRBV9|TRBJ2-7
CASSPRDHEQYF
TGTGCCAGCAGCCCCCGGGACCACGAGCAGTACTTC
>-|-|16|TRBV7-8|TRBJ2-5
CASSLEGSLSQETQYF
TGTGCCAGCAGCTTAGAGGGCAGTTTATCCCAAGAGACCCAGTACTTC
>many|-|14|TRBV28|TRBJ1-4
CASTKLTGSEKLFF
TGTGCCAGCACCAAACTCACAGGGAGCGAAAAACTGTTTTTT
>many|TRBD1|17|TRBV5-1|TRBJ1-6
CASSDGRDRGDNSPLHF
TGCGCCAGCTCCGACGGCAGGGACAGGGGAGATAATTCACCCCTCCACTTT
>many|TRBD2|19|TRBV28|TRBJ2-3
CASSFAWMPSGSLKDTQYF
TGTGCCAGCAGTTTTGCCTGGATGCCGAGCGGGAGCCTGAAAGATACGCAGTATTTT
>many|TRBD2|16|TRBV6-2/TRBV6-3|TRBJ2-5
CASSWTSGRRGETQYF
TGTGCCAGCAGTTGGACTAGCGGGAGGCGGGGAGAGACCCAGTACTTC
>-|-|15|TRBV14|TRBJ1-1
CASSQGTTGNTEAFF
TGTGCCAGCAGCCAAGGAACGACCGGGAACACTGAAGCTTTCTTT
>-|-|16|TRBV19|TRBJ1-5
CASSSRQVNGNQPQHF
TGTGCCAGTAGTAGCCGACAGGTAAACGGCAATCAGCCCCAGCATTTT
>few|-|15|TRBV19|TRBJ1-2
CASSTLSGSGLGYTF
TGTGCCAGTAGTACCCTATCTGGCAGTGGCCTTGGCTACACCTTC
>few|-|16|TRBV7-2|TRBJ2-3
CASSPERQPSGDTQYF
TGTGCCAGCAGCCCTGAGCGGCAACCCTCGGGAGATACGCAGTATTTT
>many|-|14|TRBV28|TRBJ1-2
CASSSGSHNYGYTF
TGTGCCAGCAGTTCCGGTTCACACAACTATGGCTACACCTTC
>many|-|13|TRBV20-1|TRBJ2-5
CSASDRYQETQYF
TGCAGTGCTTCGGACAGATACCAAGAGACCCAGTACTTC
>-|TRBD2|16|TRBV5-4|TRBJ2-7
CASSPGTSGYAYEQYF
TGTGCCAGCAGCCCCGGGACTAGCGGGTACGCCTACGAGCAGTACTTC
>-|-|14|TRBV6-1|TRBJ2-3
CASGGDGSTDTQYF
TGTGCCAGCGGTGGGGATGGAAGCACAGATACGCAGTATTTT
>many|TRBD1|19|TRBV2|TRBJ2-1
CASSEAVAWTGNSYNEQFF
TGTGCCAGCAGTGAAGCTGTGGCCTGGACAGGGAACTCCTACAATGAGCAGTTCTTC
>-|-|12|TRBV12-3/TRBV12-4|TRBJ2-2
CASSSLSGELFF
TGTGCCAGCAGTTCGCTATCCGGGGAGCTGTTTTTT
>many|TRBD1|16|TRBV11-2|TRBJ1-4
CASSLDPGQGAKKLFF
TGTGCCAGCAGCTTAGATCCGGGACAGGGGGCGAAAAAACTGTTTTTT
>many|-|14|TRBV6-6|TRBJ2-7
CASSYRDTDYEQYF
TGTGCCAGCAGTTACCGGGACACCGACTACGAGCAGTACTTC
>many|-|15|TRBV5-5|TRBJ2-7
CASSLESGAEYEQYF
TGTGCCAGCAGCTTGGAATCGGGGGCGGAATACGAGCAGTACTTC
>few|TRBD1|15|TRBV24-1|TRBJ2-5
CATSDPDRAQETQYF
TGTGCCACCAGTGATCCCGACAGGGCTCAAGAGACCCAGTACTTC
>once|-|14|TRBV5-1|TRBJ2-3
CASRDGQTTDTQYF
TGCGCCAGCAGAGATGGGCAGACCACAGATACGCAGTATTTT
>-|TRBD2|13|TRBV19|TRBJ2-2
CASGRVGTGELFF
TGTGCCAGTGGGAGGGTCGGAACTGGGGAGCTGTTTTTT
>many|-|13|TRBV2|TRBJ2-1
CASSNDPLQEQFF
TGTGCCAGCAGTAACGACCCCCTGCAAGAGCAGTTCTTC
>-|-|14|TRBV28|TRBJ1-3
CASSLSGDGNTIYF
TGTGCCAGCAGTTTATCAGGGGACGGAAACACCATATATTTT
>many|-|15|TRBV28|TRBJ1-6
CASSTPGQGRGPLHF
TGTGCCAGCTCCACCCCGGGACAAGGTCGCGGACCCCTCCACTTT
>many|TRBD2|15|TRBV7-9|TRBJ2-7
CASSPLAGGAYEQYF
TGTGCCAGCAGCCCCTTAGCGGGAGGGGCGTACGAGCAGTACTTC
>many|TRBD1|17|TRBV7-8|TRBJ2-2
CASSLAYGTGSTGELFF
TGTGCCAGCAGCTTAGCTTATGGGACAGGGAGCACCGGGGAGCTGTTTTTT
>many|-|14|TRBV7-9|TRBJ1-1
CASSFGGVNTEAFF
TGTGCCAGCAGTTTTGGGGGGGTGAACACTGAAGCTTTCTTT
>few|-|18|TRBV29-1|TRBJ2-2
CSVARGETKEQNTGELFF
TGCAGCGTGGCACGAGGGGAGACAAAGGAACAGAACACCGGGGAGCTGTTTTTT
>-|TRBD2|19|TRBV11-2|TRBJ2-5
CASSLRRVAGFQLGETQYF
TGTGCCAGCAGCTTAAGGCGAGTAGCGGGATTCCAGTTAGGGGAGACCCAGTACTTC
>many|TRBD2|18|TRBV28|TRBJ2-7
CASSTYSGRGMIWVEQYF
TGTGCCAGCAGTACCTATAGCGGGAGGGGCATGATTTGGGTCGAGCAGTACTTC
>many|TRBD2|19|TRBV2|TRBJ2-7
CASSDKKEASGRGIYEQYF
TGTGCCAGCAGTGATAAGAAGGAGGCTAGCGGGAGAGGCATCTACGAGCAGTACTTC
>once|-|15|TRBV30|TRBJ1-1
CAWRRTGVGVTEAFF
TGTGCCTGGAGACGAACCGGGGTAGGGGTCACTGAAGCTTTCTTT
>many|-|14|TRBV3-1|TRBJ1-4
CASREVGAAEKLFF
TGTGCCAGCAGAGAGGTTGGGGCAGCTGAAAAACTGTTTTTT
>few|-|17|TRBV5-5|TRBJ1-3
CASSLGLRAGSGNTIYF
TGTGCCAGCAGCTTGGGGCTGAGGGCGGGCTCTGGAAACACCATATATTTT
>many|TRBD2|16|TRBV3-1|TRBJ2-5
CASSQDGLAGGETQYF
TGTGCCAGCAGCCAAGATGGACTAGCGGGGGGAGAGACCCAGTACTTC
>-|TRBD2|15|TRBV11-1|TRBJ2-1
CASSYSGLATNEQFF
TGTGCCAGCAGCTACTCGGGACTAGCGACCAATGAGCAGTTCTTC
>many|TRBD2|16|TRBV20-1|TRBJ2-7
CSARDWDGRSPYEQYF
TGCAGTGCTAGAGATTGGGACGGGAGGTCACCGTACGAGCAGTACTTC
>many|-|13|TRBV7-9|TRBJ1-1
CASSLAEINPAFF
TGTGCCAGCAGCTTAGCGGAGATTAACCCGGCTTTCTTT
>-|-|16|TRBV27|TRBJ2-7
CASSLWGGGSSYEQYF
TGTGCCAGCAGTTTATGGGGAGGCGGTAGCTCCTACGAGCAGTACTTC
>few|-|15|TRBV7-9|TRBJ1-4
CASSLVTGFGEKLFF
TGTGCCAGCAGCTTAGTGACGGGATTTGGTGAAAAACTGTTTTTT